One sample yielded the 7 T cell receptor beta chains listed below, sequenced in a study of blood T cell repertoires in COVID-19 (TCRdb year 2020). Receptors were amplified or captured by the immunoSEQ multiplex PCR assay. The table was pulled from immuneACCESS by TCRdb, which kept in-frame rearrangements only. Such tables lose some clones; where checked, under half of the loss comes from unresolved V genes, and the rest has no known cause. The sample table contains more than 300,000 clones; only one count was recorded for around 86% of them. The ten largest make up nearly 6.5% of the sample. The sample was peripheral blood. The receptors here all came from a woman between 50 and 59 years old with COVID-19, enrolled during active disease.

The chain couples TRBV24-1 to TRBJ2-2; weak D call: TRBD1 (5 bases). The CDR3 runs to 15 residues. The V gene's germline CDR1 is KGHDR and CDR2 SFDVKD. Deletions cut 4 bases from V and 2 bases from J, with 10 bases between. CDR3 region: CATSDLDRNTGELFF. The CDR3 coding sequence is TGTGCCACCAGTGACCTCGACAGAAACACCGGGGAGCTGTTTTTT.

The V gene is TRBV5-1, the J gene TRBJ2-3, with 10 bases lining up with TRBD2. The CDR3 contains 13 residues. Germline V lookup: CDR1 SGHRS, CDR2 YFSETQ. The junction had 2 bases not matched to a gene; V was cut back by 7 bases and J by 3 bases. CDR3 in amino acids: CASASGGTDTQYF. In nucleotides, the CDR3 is TGCGCCAGCGCTAGCGGGGGAACAGATACGCAGTATTTT. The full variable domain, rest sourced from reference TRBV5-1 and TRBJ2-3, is KAGVTQTPRYLIKTRGQQVTLSCSPISGHRSVSWYQQTPGQGLQFLFEYFSETQRNKGNFPGRFSGRQFSNSRSEMNVSTLELGDSALYLCASASGGTDTQYFGPGTRLTVL.

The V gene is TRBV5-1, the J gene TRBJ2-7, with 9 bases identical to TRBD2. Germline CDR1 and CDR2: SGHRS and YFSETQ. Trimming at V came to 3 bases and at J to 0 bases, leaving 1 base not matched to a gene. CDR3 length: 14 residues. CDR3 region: CASSYSGSSYEQYF. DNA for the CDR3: TGCGCCAGCAGCTATAGCGGGAGCTCCTACGAGCAGTACTTC.

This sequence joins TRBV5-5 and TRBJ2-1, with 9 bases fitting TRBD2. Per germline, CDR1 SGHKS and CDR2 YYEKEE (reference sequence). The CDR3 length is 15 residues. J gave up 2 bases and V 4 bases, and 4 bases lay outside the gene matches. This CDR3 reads CASSLREGPYNEQFF. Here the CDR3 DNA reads TGTGCCAGCAGCCTGCGGGAGGGCCCCTACAATGAGCAGTTCTTC.

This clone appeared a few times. In DNA, the CDR3 is TGTGCCAGCAGCCAGCGGGGGACGGACTCACCCCTCCACTTT. It encodes CASSQRGTDSPLHF. This chain links TRBV5-5 with TRBJ1-6, with a weak D call TRBD1 (5 bases). V dropped 4 bases and J dropped 10 bases, with 15 bases sitting between them. Germline-derived CDR1 and CDR2 are SGHKS and YYEKEE (reference sequence). The CDR3 runs to 14 residues.

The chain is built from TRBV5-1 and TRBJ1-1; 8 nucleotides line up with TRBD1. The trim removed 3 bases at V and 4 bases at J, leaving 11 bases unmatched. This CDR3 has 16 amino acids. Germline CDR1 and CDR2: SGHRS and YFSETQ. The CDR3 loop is CASSSPSQGAITEAFF. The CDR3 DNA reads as TGCGCCAGCAGCTCACCCTCCCAGGGGGCTATCACTGAAGCTTTCTTT.

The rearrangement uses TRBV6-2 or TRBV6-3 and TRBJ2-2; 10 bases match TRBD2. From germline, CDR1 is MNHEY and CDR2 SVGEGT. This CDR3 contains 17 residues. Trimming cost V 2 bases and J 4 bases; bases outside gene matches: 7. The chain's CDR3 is CASSYGRLAGVTGELFF. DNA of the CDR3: TGTGCCAGCAGTTACGGACGGCTAGCGGGAGTCACCGGGGAGCTGTTTTTT.